The source of this T cell receptor (beta chain) is a study of T cells in Graves' hyperthyroidism and ophthalmopathy (dated by TCRdb to the late 2010s). For context, the study as a whole: Peripheral blood samples were taken at the time of initial diagnosis, prior to any treatment. According to the paper, TCR Vbeta CDR3 sequencing was carried out on about 140 peripheral blood samples, which came from approximately 41 ophthalmopathy, fewer than 80 hyperthyroidism and some 17 progressor patients. To identify TCR V-J signatures that set the groups apart, the researchers used a discovery cohort of about a hundred patients, made up of fewer than 50 with Graves' ophthalmopathy and 57 with stable Graves' hyperthyroidism. Thyroid tissue and blood T-cell repertoires from six Graves' hyperthyroidism patients were also compared in the study. Following sampling, methimazole starting at 30 mg daily was given to hyperthyroidism patients, and high-dose intravenous methylprednisolone was given to ophthalmopathy patients. Prospective prediction of ophthalmopathy was tested in an independent validation cohort consisting of 18 to 20 hyperthyroidism patients and some 16 patients who later progressed to ophthalmopathy. For training and testing, the 100 or so patients in the discovery cohort were randomly divided in a 7:3 ratio. Results the study describes overall, beyond this receptor: In cross-validation, a model built on a 13 V-J signature told ophthalmopathy apart from stable hyperthyroidism with approximately 90% sensitivity and about 81% specificity, and in testing the same model reached 80%/75%. In validation, the model predicted progression to ophthalmopathy with approximately 71% sensitivity and less than 80% specificity, a median of 6.5 months before onset. No statistical method was used to fix the sample size in advance, and group allocation was not hidden from the investigators. Blood samples also contained most of the expanded thyroid clonotypes (frequency above 0.001), which suggests that blood repertoires may reflect thyroid immune responses.

A total of 17 residues make up the CDR3, ends included. Only CDR3 DNA is held: 51 bases, read in frame from base 1. For CDR1 and CDR2, the germline V gene lists MNHNS and SASEGT. Ends trimmed: V by 1 base, J by 2 bases; bases unmatched to a gene: 10. Amplification of TCR beta CDR3 regions was carried out from RNA transcripts. A first-round RT-PCR of the TCR CDR3 used the HTBI primer set with the Qiagen OneStep RT-PCR kit. The libraries were constructed in a second round of multiplex PCR and then size-selected and purified. Libraries were sequenced paired-end with 100 bp reads on an Illumina HiSeq2000. The original pipeline was this. SOAPnuke was used to process the raw data, with reads discarded if the reads contained adapters or uncalled bases, had a mean Phred below 15, or lacked an exact constant-primer or identifier match. COPE v1.2.5 was used to merge the high-quality paired reads, and each unique nucleotide sequence was defined as a clonotype. Clonotypes were aligned to IMGT TRBV, TRBD and TRBJ reference segments using MiTCR v1.1. The analysis was restricted to V-J combinations with a frequency above 0.0001, which together covered around 99% of the repertoires. A TCS score was defined as the ratio between F50 (clonal expansion) and ExV (chaos), using BLOSUM62-based TCRdist between CDR3 peptides within each V-J. Welch's t-statistics and random forest reduced roughly 540 V-J features to 10 to 15, which were used in a naive Bayes classifier (R e1071). TCRdb trimmed public reads at Q25 via fastp, called clones via MiXCR and kept in-frame beta chains. A single entry per CDR3 protein holds the most common genes and DNA from its merged rows. The V and J calls shown here were made by TCRdb, not taken from the authors' results. Counted in this sample were roughly 510,000 distinct CDR3 sequences; around 21% of them appeared once. The top ten clones comprise approximately 26% of the sample.

Stable Graves' hyperthyroidism was defined as the absence of progression to ophthalmopathy over 18 months of follow-up. Hyperthyroidism patients were newly diagnosed, had a disease duration of under 2 months, and were aged 18 to 65 years. The study excluded patients with uncontrolled infections, other autoimmune diseases, pregnancy or lactation. Diagnoses were established on the basis of clinical symptoms, serum thyroxine and TRAb, thyroid ultrasound, and orbital computed tomography. PBMCs were separated from approximately 10 ml of fresh peripheral blood using Ficoll-Paque density gradient centrifugation. Trizol reagent was used to extract total RNA, and RNA quality was then checked on an Agilent 2100 Bioanalyzer. Only a few counts were recorded for this clonotype. What this receptor recognizes is not known. This CDR3 is missing its conserved last phenylalanine or tryptophan, likely due to a read error.

The receptor's source is a man between 18 and 29 years old with Graves' hyperthyroidism. Specimen: blood. The rearrangement joined TRBV6-1 to TRBJ2-7; TRBD1 agrees with 8 junctional bases. The DNA reads as follows: TGTGCCAGCAGTGAAGTGGGGCGGGGACAGGCGACCTACGAGCAGTACCTC. Translated, this gives CASSEVGRGQATYEQYL.